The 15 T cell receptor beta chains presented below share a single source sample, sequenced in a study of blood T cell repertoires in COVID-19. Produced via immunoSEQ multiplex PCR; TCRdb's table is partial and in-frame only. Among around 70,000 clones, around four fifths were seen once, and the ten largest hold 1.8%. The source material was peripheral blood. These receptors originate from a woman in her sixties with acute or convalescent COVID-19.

The CDR3 coding sequence is TGTGCCAGCAGCCAGAGGGTAGCGGGGGGCTCGGGCTCCTACGAGCAGTACTTC. It specifies CASSQRVAGGSGSYEQYF. The chain joins TRBV7-8 to TRBJ2-7, with 10 bases lining up with TRBD2. J gave up 0 bases and V 5 bases, and 13 bases lay outside the gene matches. CDR3 length equals 18 residues. Germline loops: CDR1 SGHVS, CDR2 FQNEAQ.

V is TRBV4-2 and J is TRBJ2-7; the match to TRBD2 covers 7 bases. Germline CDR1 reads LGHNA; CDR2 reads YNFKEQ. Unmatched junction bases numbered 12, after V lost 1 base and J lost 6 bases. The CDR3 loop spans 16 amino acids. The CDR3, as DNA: TGTGCCAGCAGCCAAGGGACCCGGAGGCGGGAGTGCGAGCAGTACTTC. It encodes CASSQGTRRRECEQYF.

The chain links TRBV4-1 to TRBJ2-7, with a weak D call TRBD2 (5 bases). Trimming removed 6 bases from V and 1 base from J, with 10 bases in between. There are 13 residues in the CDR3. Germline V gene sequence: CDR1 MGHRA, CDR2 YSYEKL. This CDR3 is CASSQSGSYEQYF. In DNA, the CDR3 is TGCGCCAGCAGTCAGTCGGGATCCTACGAGCAGTACTTC.

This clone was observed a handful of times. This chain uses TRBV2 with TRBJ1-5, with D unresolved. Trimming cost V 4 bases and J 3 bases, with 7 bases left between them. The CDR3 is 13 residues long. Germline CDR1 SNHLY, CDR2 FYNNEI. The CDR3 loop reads CASSVSPNQPQHF. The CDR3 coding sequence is TGTGCCAGCAGTGTCTCTCCCAATCAGCCCCAGCATTTT.

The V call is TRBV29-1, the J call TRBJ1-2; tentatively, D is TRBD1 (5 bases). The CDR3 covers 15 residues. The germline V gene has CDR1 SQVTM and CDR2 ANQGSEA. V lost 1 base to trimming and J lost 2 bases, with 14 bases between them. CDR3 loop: CSVEGGRAENYGYTF. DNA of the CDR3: TGCAGCGTTGAAGGAGGCAGGGCGGAGAACTATGGCTACACCTTC.

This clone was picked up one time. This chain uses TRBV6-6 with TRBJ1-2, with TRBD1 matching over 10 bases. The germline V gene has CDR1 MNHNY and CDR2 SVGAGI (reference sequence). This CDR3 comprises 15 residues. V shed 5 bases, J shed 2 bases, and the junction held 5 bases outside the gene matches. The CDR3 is CASSTGTGENYGYTF. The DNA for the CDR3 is TGTGCCAGCAGTACGGGGACAGGGGAAAACTATGGCTACACCTTC.

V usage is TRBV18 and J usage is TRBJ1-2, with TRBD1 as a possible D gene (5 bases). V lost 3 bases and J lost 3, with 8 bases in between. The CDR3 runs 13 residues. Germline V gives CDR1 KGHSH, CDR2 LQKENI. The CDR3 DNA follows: TGTGCCAGCTCACCGGACATCGACTATGGCTACACCTTC. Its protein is CASSPDIDYGYTF.

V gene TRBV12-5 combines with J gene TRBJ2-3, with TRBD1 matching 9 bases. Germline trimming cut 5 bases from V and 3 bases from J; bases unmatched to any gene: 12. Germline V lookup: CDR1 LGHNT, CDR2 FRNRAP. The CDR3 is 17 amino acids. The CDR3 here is CASGPDRGVLRTDTQYF. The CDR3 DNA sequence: TGTGCTAGTGGTCCGGACAGGGGTGTTCTAAGGACAGATACGCAGTATTTT.

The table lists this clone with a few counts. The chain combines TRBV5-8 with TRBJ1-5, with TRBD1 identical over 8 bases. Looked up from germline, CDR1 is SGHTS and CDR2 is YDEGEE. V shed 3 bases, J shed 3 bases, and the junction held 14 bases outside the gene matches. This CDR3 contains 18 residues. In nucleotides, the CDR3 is TGTGCCAGCAGCTCGGGACAGGTGCTTCTCGGCGCCAATCAGCCCCAGCATTTT. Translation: CASSSGQVLLGANQPQHF. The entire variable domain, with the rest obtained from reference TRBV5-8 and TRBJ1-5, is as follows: EAGVTQSPTHLIKTRGQQATLRCSPISGHTSVYWYQQALGLGLQFLLWYDEGEERNRGNFPPRFSGRQFPNYSSELNVNALELEDSALYLCASSSGQVLLGANQPQHFGDGTRLSIL.

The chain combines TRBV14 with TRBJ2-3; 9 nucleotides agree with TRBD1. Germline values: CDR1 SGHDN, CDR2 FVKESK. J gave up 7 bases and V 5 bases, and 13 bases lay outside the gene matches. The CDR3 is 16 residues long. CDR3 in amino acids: CASSFSPGTGRNTQYF. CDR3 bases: TGTGCCAGCAGCTTTAGTCCCGGGACAGGGAGGAATACGCAGTATTTT.

CDR3 DNA: TGTGCCAGCAGCTACCCGGGGGACAGGGTCGAGGAGACCCAGTACTTC. Translated: CASSYPGDRVEETQYF. This chain joins TRBV5-4 and TRBJ2-5; 9 nucleotides align to TRBD1. The CDR3 has 16 residues. In germline, CDR1 is SGHNT, CDR2 YYREEE (reference sequence). J lost 5 bases, V lost 3 bases, and 11 bases had no gene match.

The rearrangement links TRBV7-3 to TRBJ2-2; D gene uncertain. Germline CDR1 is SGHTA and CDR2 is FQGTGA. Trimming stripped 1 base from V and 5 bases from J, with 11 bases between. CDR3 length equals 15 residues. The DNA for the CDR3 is TGTGCCAGCAGCTTAATTGAGGCCCGAACCGGGGAGCTGTTTTTT. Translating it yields CASSLIEARTGELFF.

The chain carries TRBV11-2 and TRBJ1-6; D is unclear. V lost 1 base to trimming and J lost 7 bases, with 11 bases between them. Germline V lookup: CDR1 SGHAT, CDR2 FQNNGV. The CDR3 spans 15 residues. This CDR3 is CASSLGAGTNSPLHF. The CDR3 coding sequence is TGTGCCAGCAGCTTAGGTGCAGGTACCAATTCACCCCTCCACTTT.

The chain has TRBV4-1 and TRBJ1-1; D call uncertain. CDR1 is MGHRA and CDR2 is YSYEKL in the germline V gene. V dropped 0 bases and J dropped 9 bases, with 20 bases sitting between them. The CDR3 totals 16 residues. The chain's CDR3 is CASSQDRAGSVFKAFF. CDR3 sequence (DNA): TGCGCCAGCAGCCAAGATAGGGCGGGGTCGGTCTTTAAAGCTTTCTTT.

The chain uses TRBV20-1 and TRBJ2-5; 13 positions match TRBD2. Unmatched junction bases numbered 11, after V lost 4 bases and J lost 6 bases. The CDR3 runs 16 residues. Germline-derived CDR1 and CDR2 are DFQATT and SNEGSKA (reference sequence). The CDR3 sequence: CSANDPGTSGMKTQYF. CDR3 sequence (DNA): TGCAGTGCTAATGATCCCGGGACTAGCGGGATGAAGACCCAGTACTTC.